The source of this T cell receptor (beta chain) is a study of T cells after somatic rescue of genetic block. Measured with immunoSEQ multiplex PCR; TCRdb has only the in-frame clones, and not every one. The profile shows fewer than 15,000 clones, under 80% of them singletons. With 3 bases clipped from V and 10 bases from J, the junction kept 8 bases outside the gene matches. CDR1 and CDR2 (germline): GTSNPN, SVGIG (reference sequence). The CDR3 extends over 13 amino acids. Material: peripheral blood mononuclear cells (PBMCs). This clonotype was obtained from a man younger than 30. The rearrangement joins TRBV30 to TRBJ1-2, with 10 bases fitting TRBD1. The CDR3 sequence is CAWSLRDRGTYTF. CDR3 DNA sequence: TGTGCCTGGAGCCTCCGGGACAGGGGTACCTACACCTTC.